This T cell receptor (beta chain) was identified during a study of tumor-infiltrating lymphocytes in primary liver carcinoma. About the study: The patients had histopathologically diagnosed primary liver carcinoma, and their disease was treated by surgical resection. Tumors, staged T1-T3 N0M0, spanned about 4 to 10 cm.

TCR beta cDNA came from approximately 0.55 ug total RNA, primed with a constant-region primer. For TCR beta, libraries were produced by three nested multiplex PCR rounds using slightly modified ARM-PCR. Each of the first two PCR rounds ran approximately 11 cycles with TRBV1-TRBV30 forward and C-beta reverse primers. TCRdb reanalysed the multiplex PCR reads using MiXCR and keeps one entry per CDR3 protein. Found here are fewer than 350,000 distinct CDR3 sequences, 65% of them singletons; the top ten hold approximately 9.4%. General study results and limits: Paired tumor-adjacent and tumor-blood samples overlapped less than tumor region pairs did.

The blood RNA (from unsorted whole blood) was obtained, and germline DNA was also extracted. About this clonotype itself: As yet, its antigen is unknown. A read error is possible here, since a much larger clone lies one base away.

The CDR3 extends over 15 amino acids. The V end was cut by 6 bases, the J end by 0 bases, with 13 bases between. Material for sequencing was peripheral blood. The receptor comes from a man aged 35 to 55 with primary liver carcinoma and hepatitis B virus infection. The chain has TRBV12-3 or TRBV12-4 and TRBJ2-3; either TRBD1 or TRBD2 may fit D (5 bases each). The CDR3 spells CASRVGRTSTDTQYF. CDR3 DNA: TGTGCCAGCAGGGTGGGACGGACGAGCACAGATACGCAGTATTTT.